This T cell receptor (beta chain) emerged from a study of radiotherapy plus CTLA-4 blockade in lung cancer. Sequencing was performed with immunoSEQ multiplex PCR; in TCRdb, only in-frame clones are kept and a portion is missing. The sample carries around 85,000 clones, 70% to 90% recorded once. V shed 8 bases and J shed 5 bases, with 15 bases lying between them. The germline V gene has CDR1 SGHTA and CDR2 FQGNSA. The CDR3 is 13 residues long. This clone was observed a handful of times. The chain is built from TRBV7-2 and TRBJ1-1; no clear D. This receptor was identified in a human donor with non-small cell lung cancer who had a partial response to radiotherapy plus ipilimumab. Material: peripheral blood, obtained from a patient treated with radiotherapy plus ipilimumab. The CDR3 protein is CASAREVFTEAFF. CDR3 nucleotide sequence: TGTGCCAGCGCCCGGGAGGTTTTTACTGAAGCTTTCTTT. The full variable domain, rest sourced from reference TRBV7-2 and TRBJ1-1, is GAGVSQSPSNKVTEKGKDVELRCDPISGHTALYWYRQSLGQGLEFLIYFQGNSAPDKSGLPSDRFSAERTGGSVSTLTIQRTQQEDSAVYLCASAREVFTEAFFGQGTRLTVV.